This T cell receptor (beta chain) derives from a study of T cell responses to AZD1222 COVID-19 vaccine. Findings and caveats of the study: Spike as a whole was targeted by vaccine-associated CD4 TCRs, dominant at 160-218 and 743-854. Receipt of two AZD1222 doses was followed by a rise in Spike-specific TCR breadth and depth. Baseline seropositives among AZD1222 recipients totaled only five to seven. Reports say nearly half of spike-specific TCRs go after unmutated variant regions.

Germline values: CDR1 MNHEY, CDR2 SMNVEV (reference sequence). The V end was cut by 6 bases, the J end by 6 bases, with 14 bases between. The CDR3 consists of 14 residues. A remark on this clone: The antigen remains unidentified.

The assay was immunoSEQ multiplex PCR, and TCRdb's table has in-frame clones only and misses some. The sample lists roughly 100,000 clones, about nine tenths seen once, with roughly 25% in the top ten. The chain links TRBV27 to TRBJ2-2, with a weak D call TRBD2 (5 bases). The TCR originated in an adult in good health. The source material was peripheral blood, sampled on day 0 of AZD1222 vaccination. This chain's CDR3 is CASRPFRGAGELFF. CDR3 nucleotides: TGTGCCAGCAGGCCCTTCCGGGGAGCCGGGGAGCTGTTTTTT.